Reported below is one T cell receptor (beta chain). This clone is medium-sized (0.01 to 0.1%) in terms of sample share. Its antigen specificity is not known. There are no base qualities to consult, and no much larger clone falls within one base. None of the patients had been given any treatment before thyroid surgery. Patient clinical samples collected from the early 2010s to the late 2010s were retrospectively analysed using T-cell receptor beta sequencing. Preparation of the library involved PCR. Reads for this sample came from an Illumina HiSeq 4000. High-throughput sequencing was used to profile the TCR beta-chain CDR3 region of each patient. The study's processing was this. Drawing on CDR3 differences between clinicopathological groups, the researchers built a classifier meant to tell apart patients with distant-metastatic papillary thyroid cancer. The Shannon index was used to assess repertoire diversity, and the Morisita-Horn index was used to assess tumor-blood repertoire similarity. TCRdb's own reprocessing of the public reads used fastp at Q25 and MiXCR and kept productive beta chains. For this entry, the V and J calls and clone size follow TCRdb and not the study's own pipeline. The sample table lists approximately 13,000 clones, less than 30% of them with a count of one. The ten largest clones represent 3.6% of the sample.

This entry comes from a study of metastatic and nonmetastatic thyroid tumors (dated by TCRdb to the early 2020s). About the full investigation: For patients with malignant and with benign thyroid disease, the researchers compared repertoires between peripheral blood samples and tumor or nodule tissue samples.

Summary of the overall study and its limitations: TCR beta diversity was reported as significantly higher in malignant tumors than in benign nodules, in both blood and tumor samples.

The CDR3 spans 14 residues, from the cysteine through the phenylalanine. Only the CDR3 DNA stays, 42 bases, in frame from base 1. CDR1 and CDR2, looked up from the germline V gene, are MNHNS and SASEGT. Trimming at the junction amounts to 6 bases on V and 0 bases on J, and the germline ends lie 9 bases apart. Source material: blood. The rearrangement joined TRBV6-1 to TRBJ1-3, with the D gene call left open. The origin of this receptor is a female donor with papillary thyroid cancer or a benign thyroid nodule (not recorded which). Some clones in this sample may be carry-over from other donors' samples. The DNA sequence reads TGTGCCAGCAGCGAGTGGAGCTCTGGAAACACCATATATTTT. The resulting protein is CASSEWSSGNTIYF.